This TCR beta chain was identified in a study of T cell responses to AZD1222 COVID-19 vaccine. Study-level findings and limits: The reported proportion of spike-specific TCRs targeting unmutated variant regions was nearly half.

TCRdb's copy holds only in-frame clones and misses some; the assay was immunoSEQ multiplex PCR. Here the sample spans approximately 110,000 clones, about 88% being singletons. The germline V and J ends were trimmed by 5 bases and 3 bases, with 16 bases remaining between them. The CDR3 consists of 15 residues. CDR1 is SGHAT and CDR2 is FQNNGV in the germline V gene. In its sample, this clone was seen a few times. Antigen unknown. The sample consisted of peripheral blood, taken on day 0 of AZD1222 vaccination. The sequence was collected from an adult in good health. The chain couples TRBV11-2 to TRBJ1-2, with a weak D call TRBD1 (5 bases). CDR3 loop: CASSPGPDPYYGYTF. The CDR3 region has the DNA TGTGCCAGCAGCCCGGGACCAGACCCATACTATGGCTACACCTTC.